The 21 T cell receptor beta chains below come from one sample, sequenced in a study of T cell responses to AZD1222 COVID-19 vaccine. This table comes from immunoSEQ multiplex PCR, and its TCRdb copy is limited to in-frame clones, with some not included. The sample records around 180,000 clones, 75% to 95% being singletons. Material: peripheral blood, obtained on day 0 of AZD1222 vaccination. The source is an adult in good health.

CDR3: CAISESTGGKGQPQHF. The CDR3 DNA is TGTGCCATCAGTGAGTCCACGGGTGGGAAGGGTCAGCCCCAGCATTTT. This chain links TRBV10-3 with TRBJ1-5; D gene uncertain. CDR1 is ENHRY and CDR2 is SYGVKD in the germline V gene. V dropped 0 bases and J dropped 6 bases, with 15 bases sitting between them. The CDR3 covers 16 residues.

This chain links TRBV6-2 or TRBV6-3 with TRBJ1-5; no definite D call. The length of the CDR3 is 14 residues. The germline gives CDR1 MNHEY, CDR2 SVGEGT. Trimming removed 2 bases at V and 7 bases at J, with 12 bases between. The CDR3 nucleotides read TGTGCCAGCAGTTACGAGTGGCTAGGACAGCCCCAGCATTTT. Protein sequence: CASSYEWLGQPQHF.

This clone was recorded only once. The gene calls are TRBV13 and TRBJ2-7; 8 bases map to TRBD1. Germline CDR1 is PRHDT and CDR2 is FYEKMQ (reference sequence). This CDR3 has 14 residues. V was clipped by 5 bases and J by 5 bases; unmatched bases: 8. DNA of the CDR3: TGTGCCAGCAGCAACCGGGACAGGTACGACGAGCAGTACTTC. Protein: CASSNRDRYDEQYF.

V is TRBV4-3 and J is TRBJ1-1; 8 bases are shared with TRBD1. V lost 2 bases to trimming and J lost 7 bases; unmatched junction nucleotides: 9. There are 15 residues in the CDR3. Germline loops: CDR1 LGHNA, CDR2 YSLEER. The CDR3 DNA follows: TGCGCCAGCAGCCAATTTGACAGGGGCTCTCTTGAAGCTTTCTTT. It yields the protein CASSQFDRGSLEAFF.

This chain connects TRBV6-5 to TRBJ2-6; D gene uncertain. The CDR3 has 13 amino acids. CDR1 is MNHEY, CDR2 SVGAGI, per germline. V lost 6 bases and J lost 0, with 3 bases in between. The CDR3 nucleotides are TGTGCCAGCAGCGTCTCTGGGGCCAACGTCCTGACTTTC. Its protein is CASSVSGANVLTF.

The CDR3 DNA reads as TGCGCCAGCAGCCAAGAAAGGCAGTTAAATTCACCCCTCCACTTT. Residues: CASSQERQLNSPLHF. V and J are TRBV4-3 and TRBJ1-6; D gene uncertain. Trimming left V 0 bases short and J 7 bases short, with 10 bases between. The CDR3 length is 15 residues. Germline V CDR1 and CDR2: LGHNA, YSLEER.

The J gene is TRBJ1-2, the V gene TRBV4-1, with D perhaps matching TRBD1 (5 bases). This CDR3 is built from 16 residues. With 4 bases removed from V and 2 bases from J, the gap between germline ends came to 17 bases. Germline V gene sequence: CDR1 MGHRA, CDR2 YSYEKL. The DNA for the CDR3 is TGCGCCAGCAGCCGGGAAGGGGATGCCCGCAACTATGGCTACACCTTC. Residues: CASSREGDARNYGYTF.

This clone appeared once. The chain recombines TRBV6-5 with TRBJ1-6; D not resolved. The CDR3 length is 15 residues. CDR1 is MNHEY, CDR2 SVGAGI, per germline. Trimming pared 0 bases from V and 12 bases from J, leaving 15 bases between. The CDR3 loop is CASSYSSFMGEPLHF. Here the CDR3 DNA reads TGTGCCAGCAGTTACTCGTCCTTCATGGGTGAACCCCTCCACTTT.

The table lists this clone with a few counts. The V and J genes are TRBV7-3 and TRBJ2-3, with TRBD2 matching 9 bases. CDR1 and CDR2 (germline): SGHTA, FQGTGA. This CDR3 has 14 residues. The V segment lost 4 bases and the J segment 6 bases; nucleotides outside the gene matches: 5. Here the CDR3 reads CASSSGLATDTQYF. DNA of the CDR3: TGTGCCAGCAGCTCCGGACTAGCGACGGATACGCAGTATTTT.

This chain connects TRBV14 to TRBJ1-5; D is possibly TRBD1 (5 bases). CDR1 is SGHDN and CDR2 is FVKESK in the germline V gene. The V end was cut by 1 base, the J end by 0 bases, with 10 bases between. The CDR3 runs to 16 residues. The CDR3 DNA reads as TGTGCCAGCAGCCAAGCTGCTAGGGGTAGCAATCAGCCCCAGCATTTT. It specifies CASSQAARGSNQPQHF.

V usage is TRBV7-2 and J usage is TRBJ2-5, with D possibly matching TRBD1 (5 bases). Trimming cost V 1 base and J 3 bases, with 12 bases left between them. The CDR3 consists of 15 residues. Germline V gene data show CDR1 as SGHTA and CDR2 as FQGNSA. CDR3 in amino acids: CASSLVGRAEETQYF. In DNA form, the CDR3 reads TGTGCCAGCAGCTTAGTCGGCAGGGCTGAAGAGACCCAGTACTTC.

The chain has TRBV3-1 (or the pseudogene TRBV3-2) and TRBJ2-3; 8 bases fit TRBD2. The germline gives CDR1 LGHDT, CDR2 YNNKEL (reference sequence). The CDR3 has 15 amino acids. The V segment lost 7 bases and the J segment 2 bases; nucleotides outside the gene matches: 8. The CDR3 nucleotides are TGTGCCAGCACCCTCGGCGGGGGGAACACAGATACGCAGTATTTT. It encodes CASTLGGGNTDTQYF.

The J gene is TRBJ2-1, the V gene TRBV19; TRBD2 agrees at 11 bases. With 5 bases clipped from V and 10 bases from J, the junction kept 10 bases outside the gene matches. Germline lookup yields CDR1 LNHDA and CDR2 SQIVND (reference sequence). This CDR3 has 15 residues. As DNA, the CDR3 is TGTGCCAGTAGTCCTAGCGGGGGGCCATACAGGGAGCAGTTCTTC. Translation gives CASSPSGGPYREQFF.

The chain recombines TRBV7-2 with TRBJ1-2; D gene ambiguous. The CDR3 loop spans 17 amino acids. The germline CDR1 and CDR2 sequences are SGHTA and FQGNSA. The V gene lost 1 base and the J gene lost 0 bases, with 15 bases spanning the gap. The CDR3 loop is CASSLGPTELANYGYTF. The CDR3 DNA is TGTGCCAGCAGCTTAGGCCCCACAGAACTAGCTAACTATGGCTACACCTTC.

The gene calls are TRBV9 and TRBJ2-7, with 8 positions matching TRBD1. This CDR3 region has 15 residues. The germline CDR1 and CDR2 sequences are SGDLS and YYNGEE. J was trimmed by 6 bases and V by 3 bases; bases with no gene match: 11. In DNA form, the CDR3 reads TGTGCCAGCAGCGAGGTCGACAGGGGCGGGATCGAGCAGTACTTC. Translating gives CASSEVDRGGIEQYF. The complete variable domain, with remaining parts taken from reference TRBV9 and TRBJ2-7, reads DSGVTQTPKHLITATGQRVTLRCSPRSGDLSVYWYQQSLDQGLQFLIQYYNGEERAKGNILERFSAQQFPDLHSELNLSSLELGDSALYFCASSEVDRGGIEQYFGPGTRLTVT.

The chain is built from TRBV7-3 and TRBJ2-1, with 9 bases that match TRBD1. CDR1 and CDR2 (germline): SGHTA, FQGTGA. The CDR3 covers 15 residues. The V segment lost 2 bases and the J segment 8 bases; nucleotides outside the gene matches: 7. The DNA of the CDR3 is TGTGCCAGCAGCTTATGGCCGGGACAGGGTGATGAGCAGTTCTTC. Encoded protein: CASSLWPGQGDEQFF. Full variable domain (rest looked up from reference TRBV7-3 and TRBJ2-1): GAGVSQTPSNKVTEKGKYVELRCDPISGHTALYWYRQSLGQGPEFLIYFQGTGAADDSGLPNDRFFAVRPEGSVSTLKIQRTERGDSAVYLCASSLWPGQGDEQFFGPGTRLTVL.

V and J are TRBV9 and TRBJ1-1, with a weak D call TRBD1 (5 bases). The CDR3 runs to 16 residues. CDR1 is SGDLS, CDR2 YYNGEE, per germline. V was cut by 0 bases and J by 2 bases, with 14 bases left in between. For the CDR3, the DNA is TGTGCCAGCAGCGTAGATCTACGGGGCGCAAACACTGAAGCTTTCTTT. It translates to CASSVDLRGANTEAFF.

The chain uses TRBV6-5 and TRBJ1-6; 7 bases are shared with TRBD1. CDR3 length equals 15 residues. Trimming removed 2 bases from V and 5 bases from J; junction bases left unmatched: 3. Germline CDR1 is MNHEY and CDR2 is SVGAGI. CDR3 region: CASSYRDSHNSPLHF. DNA for the CDR3: TGTGCCAGCAGTTACCGGGACAGCCATAATTCACCCCTCCACTTT.

The chain is built from TRBV12-5 and TRBJ1-2; D gene uncertain. Per germline, CDR1 LGHNT and CDR2 FRNRAP. Trimming shortened V by 1 base and J by 4 bases, and 4 bases separated the two germline ends. The CDR3 extends over 12 amino acids. CDR3 coding DNA: TGTGCTAGTGGTTTGGAATCCTATGGCTACACCTTC. It encodes CASGLESYGYTF.

The chain uses TRBV6-1 and TRBJ1-5; TRBD1 might be the D (5 bases). In germline, CDR1 is MNHNS, CDR2 SASEGT. There are 15 residues in the CDR3. V was clipped by 3 bases and J by 2 bases, with 11 bases between them. The CDR3 DNA sequence: TGTGCCAGCAGTGAGGGGATACAGGGCAATCAGCCCCAGCATTTT. The encoded protein is CASSEGIQGNQPQHF.

The chain links TRBV5-4 to TRBJ1-2, with unresolved D. The germline V gene has CDR1 SGHNT and CDR2 YYREEE (reference sequence). With 0 bases removed from V and 12 bases from J, the gap between germline ends came to 15 bases. The CDR3 length is 13 residues. The CDR3 protein is CASSLDGELLDTF. CDR3 nucleotides: TGTGCCAGCAGCTTGGATGGGGAGTTACTTGACACCTTC.